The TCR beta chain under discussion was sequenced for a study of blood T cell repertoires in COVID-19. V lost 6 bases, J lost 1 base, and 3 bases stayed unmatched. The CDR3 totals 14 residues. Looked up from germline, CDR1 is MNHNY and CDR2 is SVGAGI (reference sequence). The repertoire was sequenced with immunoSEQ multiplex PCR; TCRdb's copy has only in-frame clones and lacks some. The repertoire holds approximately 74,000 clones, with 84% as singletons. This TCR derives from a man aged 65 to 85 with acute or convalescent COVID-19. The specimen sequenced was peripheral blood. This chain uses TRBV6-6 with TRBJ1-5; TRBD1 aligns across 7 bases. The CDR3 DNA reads TGTGCCAGCAGAGGACAGGAAAGCAATCAGCCCCAGCATTTT. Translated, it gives CASRGQESNQPQHF.